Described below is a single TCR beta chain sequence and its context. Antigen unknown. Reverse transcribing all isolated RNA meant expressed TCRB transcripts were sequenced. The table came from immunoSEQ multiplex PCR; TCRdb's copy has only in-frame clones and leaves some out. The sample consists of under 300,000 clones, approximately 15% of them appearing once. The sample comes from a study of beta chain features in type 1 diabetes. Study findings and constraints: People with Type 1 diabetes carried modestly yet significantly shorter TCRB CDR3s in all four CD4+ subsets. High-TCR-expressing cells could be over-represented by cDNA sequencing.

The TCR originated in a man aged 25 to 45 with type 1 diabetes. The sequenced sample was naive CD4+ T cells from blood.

The CDR3 coding sequence is TGCGCCAGCAGCTTGGAGGCCCGTCCTACAGGGGCTGGGGCCAACGTCCTGACTTTC. This translates into CASSLEARPTGAGANVLTF. V gene TRBV5-1 combines with J gene TRBJ2-6; 7 bases align to TRBD1. The CDR3 covers 19 residues. Trimming cost V 0 bases and J 2 bases; bases outside gene matches: 11. Germline lookup yields CDR1 SGHRS and CDR2 YFSETQ. The full variable domain, with the rest looked up from reference TRBV5-1 and TRBJ2-6, is KAGVTQTPRYLIKTRGQQVTLSCSPISGHRSVSWYQQTPGQGLQFLFEYFSETQRNKGNFPGRFSGRQFSNSRSEMNVSTLELGDSALYLCASSLEARPTGAGANVLTFGAGSRLTVL.